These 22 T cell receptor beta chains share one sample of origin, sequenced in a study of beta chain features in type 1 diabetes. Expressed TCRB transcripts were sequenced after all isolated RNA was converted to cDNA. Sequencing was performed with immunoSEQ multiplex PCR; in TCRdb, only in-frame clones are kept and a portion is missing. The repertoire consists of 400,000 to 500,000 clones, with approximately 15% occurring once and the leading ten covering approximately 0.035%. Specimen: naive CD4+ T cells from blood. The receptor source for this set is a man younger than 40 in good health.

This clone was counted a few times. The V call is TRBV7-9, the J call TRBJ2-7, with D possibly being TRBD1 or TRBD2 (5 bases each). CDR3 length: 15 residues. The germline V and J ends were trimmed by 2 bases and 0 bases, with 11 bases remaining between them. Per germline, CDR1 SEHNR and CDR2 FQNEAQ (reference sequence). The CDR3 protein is CASSLTGGPSYEQYF. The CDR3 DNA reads TGTGCCAGCAGCTTAACAGGAGGACCCTCCTACGAGCAGTACTTC.

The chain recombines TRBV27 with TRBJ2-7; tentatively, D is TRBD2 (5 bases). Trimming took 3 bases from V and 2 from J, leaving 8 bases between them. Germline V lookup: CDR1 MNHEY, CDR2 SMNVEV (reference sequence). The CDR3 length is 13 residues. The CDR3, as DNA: TGTGCCAGCAGTTTCCGGGAAACCTACGAGCAGTACTTC. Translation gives CASSFRETYEQYF.

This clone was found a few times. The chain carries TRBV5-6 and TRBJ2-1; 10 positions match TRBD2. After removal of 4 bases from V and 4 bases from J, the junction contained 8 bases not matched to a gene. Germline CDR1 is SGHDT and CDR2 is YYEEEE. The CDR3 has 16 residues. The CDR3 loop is CASSGLAAMKYNEQFF. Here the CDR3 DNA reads TGTGCCAGCAGCGGACTAGCGGCAATGAAGTACAATGAGCAGTTCTTC.

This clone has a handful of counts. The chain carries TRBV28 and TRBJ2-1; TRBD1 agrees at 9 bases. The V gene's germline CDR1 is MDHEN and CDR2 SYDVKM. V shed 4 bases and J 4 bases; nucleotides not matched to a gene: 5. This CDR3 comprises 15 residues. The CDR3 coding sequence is TGTGCCAGCAGTTCCCCGGGACAGGGTTACAATGAGCAGTTCTTC. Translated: CASSSPGQGYNEQFF.

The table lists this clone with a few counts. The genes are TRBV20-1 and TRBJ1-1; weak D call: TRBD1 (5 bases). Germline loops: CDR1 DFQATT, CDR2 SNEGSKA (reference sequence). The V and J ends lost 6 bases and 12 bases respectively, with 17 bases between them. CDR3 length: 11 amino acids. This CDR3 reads CSASDNLLPFF. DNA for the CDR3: TGCAGTGCGTCGGACAACCTACTCCCTTTCTTT.

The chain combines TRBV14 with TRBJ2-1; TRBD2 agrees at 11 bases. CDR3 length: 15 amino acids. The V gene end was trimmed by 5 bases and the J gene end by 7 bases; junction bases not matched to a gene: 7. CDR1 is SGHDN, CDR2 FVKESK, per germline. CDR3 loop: CASSIRLAGLNEQFF. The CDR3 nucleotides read TGTGCCAGCAGCATTCGACTAGCGGGGTTAAATGAGCAGTTCTTC.

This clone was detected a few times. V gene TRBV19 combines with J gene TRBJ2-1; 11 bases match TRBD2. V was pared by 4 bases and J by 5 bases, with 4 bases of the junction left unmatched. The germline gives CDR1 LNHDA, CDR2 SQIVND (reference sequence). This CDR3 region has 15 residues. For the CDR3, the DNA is TGTGCCAGTAGTACACTAGCGGGAGACAACAATGAGCAGTTCTTC. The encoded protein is CASSTLAGDNNEQFF. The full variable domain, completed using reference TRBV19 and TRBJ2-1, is DGGITQSPKYLFRKEGQNVTLSCEQNLNHDAMYWYRQDPGQGLRLIYYSQIVNDFQKGDIAEGYSVSREKKESFPLTVTSAQKNPTAFYLCASSTLAGDNNEQFFGPGTRLTVL.

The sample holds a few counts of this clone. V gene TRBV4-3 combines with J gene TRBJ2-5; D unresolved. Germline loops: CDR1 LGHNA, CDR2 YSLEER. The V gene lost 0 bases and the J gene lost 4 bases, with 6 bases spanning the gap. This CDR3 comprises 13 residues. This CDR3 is CASSQDQGETQYF. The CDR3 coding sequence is TGCGCCAGCAGCCAAGACCAAGGAGAGACCCAGTACTTC.

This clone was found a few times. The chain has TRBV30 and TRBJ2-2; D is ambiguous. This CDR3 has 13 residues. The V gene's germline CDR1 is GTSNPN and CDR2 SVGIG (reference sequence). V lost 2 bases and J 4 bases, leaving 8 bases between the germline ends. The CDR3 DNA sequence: TGTGCCTGGAGTATTAGCAGCACCGGGGAGCTGTTTTTT. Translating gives CAWSISSTGELFF. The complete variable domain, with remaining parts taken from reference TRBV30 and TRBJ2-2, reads SQTIHQWPATLVQPVGSPLSLECTVEGTSNPNLYWYRQAAGRGLQLLFYSVGIGQISSEVPQNLSASRPQDRQFILSSKKLLLSDSGFYLCAWSISSTGELFFGEGSRLTVL.

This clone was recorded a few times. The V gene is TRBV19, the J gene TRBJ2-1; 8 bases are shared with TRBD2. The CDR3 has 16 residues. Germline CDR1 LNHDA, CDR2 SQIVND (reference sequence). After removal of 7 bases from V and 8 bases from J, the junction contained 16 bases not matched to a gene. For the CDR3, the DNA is TGTGCCAGTACTAGTCGGCGGGGGGCTGTTCAGGATGAGCAGTTCTTC. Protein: CASTSRRGAVQDEQFF.

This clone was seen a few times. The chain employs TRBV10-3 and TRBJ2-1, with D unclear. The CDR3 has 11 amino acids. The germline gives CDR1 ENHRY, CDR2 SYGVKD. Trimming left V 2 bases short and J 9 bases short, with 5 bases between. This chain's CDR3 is CAISEVREQFF. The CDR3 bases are TGTGCCATCAGTGAGGTCCGTGAGCAGTTCTTC.

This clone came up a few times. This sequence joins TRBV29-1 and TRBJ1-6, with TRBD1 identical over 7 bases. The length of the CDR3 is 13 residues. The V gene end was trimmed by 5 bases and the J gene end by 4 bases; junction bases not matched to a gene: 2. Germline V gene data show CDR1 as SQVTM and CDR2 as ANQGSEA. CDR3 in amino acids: CSVRGQYNSPLHF. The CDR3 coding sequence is TGCAGCGTTAGGGGACAGTATAATTCACCCCTCCACTTT.

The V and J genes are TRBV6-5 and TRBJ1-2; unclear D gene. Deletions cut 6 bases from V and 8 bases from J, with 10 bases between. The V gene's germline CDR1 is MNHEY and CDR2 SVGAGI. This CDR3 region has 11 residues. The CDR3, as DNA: TGTGCCAGCAGAAGGATGAAAGGCTACACCTTC. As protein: CASRRMKGYTF.

Here the CDR3 reads CASSVKAGADGYTF. DNA for the CDR3: TGTGCCAGCAGCGTAAAGGCGGGAGCGGATGGCTACACCTTC. V usage is TRBV9 and J usage is TRBJ1-2; D is uncertain. The V end lost 1 base, the J end lost 6 bases, and 13 bases lay between the germline ends. The CDR3 runs to 14 residues. From germline, CDR1 is SGDLS and CDR2 YYNGEE.

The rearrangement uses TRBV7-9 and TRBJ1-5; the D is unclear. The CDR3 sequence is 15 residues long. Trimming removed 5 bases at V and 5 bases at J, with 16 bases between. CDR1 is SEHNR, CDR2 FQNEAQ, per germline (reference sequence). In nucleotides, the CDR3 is TGTGCCAGCAGCCCAGTGAGTGGGCCTTATCAGCCCCAGCATTTT. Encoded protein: CASSPVSGPYQPQHF.

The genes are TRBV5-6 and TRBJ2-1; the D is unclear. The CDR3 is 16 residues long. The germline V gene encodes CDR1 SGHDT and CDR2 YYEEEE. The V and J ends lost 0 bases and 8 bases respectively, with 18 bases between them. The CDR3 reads CASSLVAPWIRDEQFF. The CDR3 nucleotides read TGTGCCAGCAGCTTGGTCGCTCCTTGGATCCGGGATGAGCAGTTCTTC.

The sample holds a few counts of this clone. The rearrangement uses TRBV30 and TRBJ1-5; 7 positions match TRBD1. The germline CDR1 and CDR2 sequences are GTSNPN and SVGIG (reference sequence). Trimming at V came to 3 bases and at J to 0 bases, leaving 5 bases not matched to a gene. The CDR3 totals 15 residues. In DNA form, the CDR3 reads TGTGCCTGGAGCGGTGACAGGGATAGCAATCAGCCCCAGCATTTT. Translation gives CAWSGDRDSNQPQHF.

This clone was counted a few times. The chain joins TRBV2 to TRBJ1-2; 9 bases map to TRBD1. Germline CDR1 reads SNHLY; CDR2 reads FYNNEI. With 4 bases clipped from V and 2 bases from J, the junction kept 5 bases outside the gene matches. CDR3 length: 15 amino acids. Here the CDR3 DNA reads TGTGCCAGCAGTGCCTCCGGGACAGGGAACTATGGCTACACCTTC. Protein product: CASSASGTGNYGYTF.

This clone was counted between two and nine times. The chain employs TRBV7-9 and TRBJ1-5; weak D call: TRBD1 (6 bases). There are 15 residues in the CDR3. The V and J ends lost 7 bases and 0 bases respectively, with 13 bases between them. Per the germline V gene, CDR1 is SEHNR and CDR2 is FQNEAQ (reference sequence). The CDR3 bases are TGTGCCAGCACCATGGCGGGGGCTAGCAATCAGCCCCAGCATTTT. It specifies CASTMAGASNQPQHF.

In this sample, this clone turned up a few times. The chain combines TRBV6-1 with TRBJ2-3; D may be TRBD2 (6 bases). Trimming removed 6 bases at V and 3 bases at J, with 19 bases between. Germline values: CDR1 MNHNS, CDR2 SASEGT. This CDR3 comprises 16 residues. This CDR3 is CASSESGGSGTDTQYF. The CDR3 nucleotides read TGTGCCAGCAGCGAAAGTGGAGGGAGCGGAACAGATACGCAGTATTTT.

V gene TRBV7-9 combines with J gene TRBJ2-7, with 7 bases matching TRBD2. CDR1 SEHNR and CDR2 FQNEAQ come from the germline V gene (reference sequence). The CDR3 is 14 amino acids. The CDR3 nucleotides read TGTGCCAGCAGCTTAGCCGGGAGGAAAGACGAGCGGTACGTC. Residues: CASSLAGRKDERYV.

This chain's CDR3 is CASSLEKGTYNEQFF. The CDR3 DNA reads as TGTGCCAGCAGCTTGGAAAAGGGCACCTACAATGAGCAGTTCTTC. The chain employs TRBV5-4 and TRBJ2-1; D unresolved. This CDR3 is 15 amino acids long. V lost 0 bases and J lost 2, with 9 bases in between. CDR1 and CDR2 from the germline V gene are SGHNT and YYREEE (reference sequence). The whole variable domain, filled in from reference TRBV5-4 and TRBJ2-1, reads ETGVTQSPTHLIKTRGQQVTLRCSSQSGHNTVSWYQQALGQGPQFIFQYYREEENGRGNFPPRFSGLQFPNYSSELNVNALELDDSALYLCASSLEKGTYNEQFFGPGTRLTVL.